Listed below are T cell receptor beta chains from one sample, sequenced in a study of blood T cell repertoires in COVID-19. The table came from immunoSEQ multiplex PCR; TCRdb's copy has only in-frame clones and leaves some out. This repertoire shows roughly 410,000 clones, 80% to 90% found once; its top ten account for approximately 2.4%. Sequenced: peripheral blood. The receptors were gathered from a woman in her sixties or seventies with COVID-19, enrolled during active disease. CDR3s include the opening cysteine and the closing phenylalanine or tryptophan. Fields, in order: J gene, clone size, D gene, V gene, CDR3 protein, CDR3 DNA. A D gene is named only where the DNA matches it firmly. The listing skips clone size in some rows; elsewhere it reads once, few, many or a size class.

TRBJ1-2 | few | - | TRBV27 | CASSSRDRGYTF | TGTGCCAGCAGTTCCCGGGATAGAGGCTACACCTTC
TRBJ1-4 | - | TRBD1 | TRBV25-1 | CASSVSTGANEKLFF | TGTGCCAGCAGTGTCTCGACAGGGGCTAATGAAAAACTGTTTTTT
TRBJ1-4 | - | - | TRBV28 | CASRDQIGTLNEKLFF | TGTGCCAGCAGGGATCAGATCGGGACACTTAATGAAAAACTGTTTTTT
TRBJ2-5 | - | TRBD2 | TRBV6-5 | CASSYPGGGETQYF | TGTGCCAGCAGTTACCCGGGGGGGGGAGAGACCCAGTACTTC
TRBJ1-5 | - | TRBD1 | TRBV5-5 | CASSLYGTGVQPQHF | TGTGCCAGCAGCTTATACGGGACAGGGGTTCAGCCCCAGCATTTT
TRBJ2-6 | - | - | TRBV5-1 | CASSPAPLGSAGANVLTF | TGCGCCAGCAGTCCAGCCCCCCTTGGCAGCGCTGGGGCCAACGTCCTGACTTTC
TRBJ2-3 | - | TRBD2 | TRBV10-3 | CAISDGLAGVNTDTQYF | TGTGCCATCAGTGACGGACTAGCGGGGGTGAACACAGATACGCAGTATTTT
TRBJ1-4 | - | - | TRBV5-1 | CASRPQGTNEKLFF | TGCGCCAGCCGTCCCCAGGGGACTAATGAAAAACTGTTTTTT
TRBJ2-1 | - | TRBD2 | TRBV5-1 | CASSASGSSYNEQFF | TGCGCCAGCAGCGCTAGCGGGTCCTCCTACAATGAGCAGTTCTTC
TRBJ1-1 | - | - | TRBV7-9 | CASSLVGGVMAFF | TGTGCCAGCAGCTTAGTCGGGGGGGTGATGGCTTTCTTT
TRBJ2-3 | - | TRBD2 | TRBV11-2 | CASSSGGGTDTQYF | TGTGCCAGCAGCAGCGGGGGGGGGACAGATACGCAGTATTTT
TRBJ2-1 | - | TRBD1 | TRBV28 | CASSSTGTGVLDEQFF | TGTGCCAGCAGTTCTACCGGGACAGGGGTATTGGATGAGCAGTTCTTC
TRBJ1-3 | - | - | TRBV6-2/TRBV6-3 | CASSPLLRSGSGNTIYF | TGTGCCAGCAGCCCTCTACTCAGGTCCGGCTCTGGAAACACCATATATTTT
TRBJ2-7 | once | TRBD1 | TRBV18 | CASSLGQGSYEQYF | TGTGCCAGCTCGCTCGGACAGGGATCCTACGAGCAGTACTTC
TRBJ2-5 | - | TRBD2 | TRBV27 | CASSLWLNQGGETQYF | TGTGCCAGCAGTTTATGGTTAAATCAGGGAGGGGAGACCCAGTACTTC
TRBJ2-2 | - | - | TRBV4-1 | CASSQEGAPGELFF | TGCGCCAGCAGCCAAGAGGGGGCGCCCGGGGAGCTGTTTTTT
TRBJ2-3 | - | TRBD2 | TRBV3-1/TRBV3-2 | CASERGGTDTQYF | TGTGCCAGTGAGCGGGGGGGTACAGATACGCAGTATTTT
TRBJ1-5 | - | - | TRBV29-1 | CSASDRLNQPQHF | TGCAGCGCTTCGGACAGACTTAATCAGCCCCAGCATTTT
TRBJ2-7 | - | - | TRBV7-9 | CASSPGGQYYEQYF | TGTGCCAGCAGCCCTGGCGGCCAGTACTACGAGCAGTACTTC
TRBJ2-7 | many | TRBD1 | TRBV19 | CASSIGTAYEQYF | TGTGCCAGTAGTATCGGGACAGCCTACGAGCAGTACTTC
TRBJ2-7 | once | TRBD1 | TRBV30 | CAWLGQGTSYEQYF | TGTGCCTGGCTGGGACAGGGTACCTCCTACGAGCAGTACTTC
TRBJ1-5 | few | TRBD1 | TRBV4-1 | CASSHSGQGLNQPQHF | TGCGCCAGCAGCCATTCGGGACAGGGCCTTAATCAGCCCCAGCATTTT
TRBJ2-3 | once | - | TRBV5-1 | CASSLSQATDTQYF | TGCGCCAGCAGCTTGTCCCAGGCCACAGATACGCAGTATTTT
TRBJ1-6 | once | - | TRBV30 | CAWSVPGSYNSPLHF | TGTGCCTGGAGTGTTCCAGGGTCCTATAATTCACCCCTCCACTTT
TRBJ2-6 | - | - | TRBV19 | CAVAGLSSGANVLTF | TGTGCCGTCGCAGGGTTATCCTCTGGGGCCAACGTCCTGACTTTC
TRBJ1-1 | - | - | TRBV5-6 | CASTYRRGTEAFF | TGTGCCAGCACCTACCGGAGAGGGACTGAAGCTTTCTTT
TRBJ1-4 | once | - | TRBV19 | CASSINSATNEKLFF | TGTGCCAGTAGTATAAACAGTGCAACTAATGAAAAACTGTTTTTT
TRBJ1-4 | - | TRBD1 | TRBV7-6 | CASSKAGTGGVEKLFF | TGTGCCAGCAGCAAAGCCGGGACAGGGGGTGTTGAAAAACTGTTTTTT
TRBJ1-5 | - | TRBD1 | TRBV7-2 | CASSRGQHSNQPQHF | TGTGCCAGCAGCCGGGGACAGCATAGCAATCAGCCCCAGCATTTT
TRBJ1-2 | - | - | TRBV18 | CASSPRADAESYYGYTF | TGTGCCAGCTCACCACGGGCAGATGCCGAATCCTACTATGGCTACACCTTC
TRBJ2-1 | once | TRBD2 | TRBV18 | CASSGTSGGASPYNEQFF | TGTGCCAGCTCAGGCACTAGCGGGGGCGCCAGCCCCTACAATGAGCAGTTCTTC
TRBJ1-4 | - | TRBD1 | TRBV6-1 | CASSDPGQGVSNEKLFF | TGTGCCAGCAGTGACCCGGGACAGGGGGTTTCAAATGAAAAACTGTTTTTT
TRBJ1-5 | - | TRBD1 | TRBV19 | CASSPGQGPSQPQHF | TGTGCCAGTAGTCCAGGACAGGGCCCCTCTCAGCCCCAGCATTTT
TRBJ2-3 | - | TRBD2 | TRBV3-1/TRBV3-2 | CASSRGGYSSTDTQYF | TGTGCCAGCAGCCGCGGGGGTTACTCTAGCACAGATACGCAGTATTTT
TRBJ2-1 | - | - | TRBV29-1 | CSTGTGSSYNEQFF | TGCAGCACTGGGACTGGGAGCTCCTACAATGAGCAGTTCTTC
TRBJ1-2 | - | - | TRBV27 | CASSLNVLEGLYGYTF | TGTGCCAGCAGTCTTAACGTACTGGAGGGGCTCTATGGCTACACCTTC
TRBJ1-1 | - | TRBD1 | TRBV18 | CASSPLIPGQGNTEAFF | TGTGCCAGCTCACCCCTTATACCGGGACAGGGAAACACTGAAGCTTTCTTT
TRBJ1-1 | - | - | TRBV6-5 | CASGRGPSRSGAFF | TGTGCCAGCGGCCGGGGTCCGTCCCGGTCAGGAGCTTTCTTT
TRBJ2-1 | - | - | TRBV28 | CASSLGGTYNEQFF | TGTGCCAGCAGCCTCGGAGGGACGTACAATGAGCAGTTCTTC
TRBJ2-5 | - | - | TRBV19 | CASSIGGGAMKTQYF | TGTGCCAGTAGTATAGGAGGGGGGGCGATGAAGACCCAGTACTTC
TRBJ2-2 | - | - | TRBV6-5 | CASRPDTANTGELFF | TGTGCCAGCCGTCCGGATACAGCTAACACCGGGGAGCTGTTTTTT
TRBJ1-6 | once | TRBD1 | TRBV5-1 | CASTPGTANSPLHF | TGCGCCAGCACCCCCGGGACAGCCAATTCACCCCTCCACTTT
TRBJ2-5 | - | TRBD2 | TRBV19 | CASSIAGGETQYF | TGTGCCAGTAGTATAGCGGGGGGGGAGACCCAGTACTTC
TRBJ2-5 | - | - | TRBV20-1 | CSASAPRPGETQYF | TGCAGTGCTAGTGCCCCCCGGCCGGGGGAGACCCAGTACTTC
TRBJ2-3 | - | TRBD2 | TRBV13 | CASRLAGHTDTQYF | TGTGCCAGCCGGCTAGCGGGACACACAGATACGCAGTATTTT
TRBJ1-6 | - | TRBD1 | TRBV19 | CASKGTGTSPLHF | TGTGCCAGTAAAGGGACAGGGACCTCACCCCTCCACTTT
TRBJ1-1 | - | TRBD1 | TRBV5-1 | CASSGDRGLNTEAFF | TGCGCCAGCAGCGGGGACAGGGGGCTGAACACTGAAGCTTTCTTT
TRBJ2-3 | once | - | TRBV12-3/TRBV12-4 | CASRISAGSQYF | TGTGCCAGCAGAATATCGGCGGGATCACAGTATTTT
TRBJ1-1 | - | TRBD1 | TRBV6-6 | CASSYPTGSINTEAFF | TGTGCCAGCAGTTACCCGACAGGGAGCATAAACACTGAAGCTTTCTTT
TRBJ2-7 | - | TRBD2 | TRBV5-1 | CASSFSSSGGSYEQYF | TGCGCCAGCAGCTTCTCCTCAAGCGGGGGCTCCTACGAGCAGTACTTC
TRBJ2-7 | - | TRBD1 | TRBV6-5 | CASRWGQGLYEQYF | TGTGCCAGCAGGTGGGGACAGGGCCTCTACGAGCAGTACTTC
TRBJ1-3 | - | TRBD1 | TRBV7-9 | CASSRTGPDTIYF | TGTGCCAGCAGCCGGACAGGGCCCGACACCATATATTTT
TRBJ2-1 | - | TRBD2 | TRBV6-5 | CASSSFSGGTNNEQFF | TGTGCCAGCAGTTCCTTCAGCGGGGGGACAAACAATGAGCAGTTCTTC
TRBJ1-2 | few | - | TRBV9 | CASSDSDRLGYTF | TGTGCCAGCAGCGACAGTGACAGGCTCGGCTACACCTTC
TRBJ1-2 | - | - | TRBV5-1 | CASSLGRNNYGYTF | TGCGCCAGCAGCTTGGGGCGGAACAACTATGGCTACACCTTC
TRBJ1-4 | - | - | TRBV5-8 | CASSLIRGLPNEKLFF | TGTGCCAGCAGCTTGATAAGGGGCCTACCTAATGAAAAACTGTTTTTT
TRBJ1-6 | - | - | TRBV6-5 | CASSYSGTSYNSPLHF | TGTGCCAGCAGTTACTCCGGGACATCGTATAATTCACCCCTCCACTTT
TRBJ2-5 | - | TRBD1 | TRBV18 | CASSPEGQRIETQYF | TGTGCCAGCTCACCCGAGGGACAGAGGATAGAGACCCAGTACTTC
TRBJ1-2 | - | TRBD1 | TRBV4-2 | CASMSDRAGYGYTF | TGTGCCAGCATGAGCGACAGGGCCGGCTATGGCTACACCTTC